A single sample gave rise to the 15 T cell receptor beta chains below, sequenced in a study of identical twins. TCRdb re-called the 5' RACE reads through MiXCR, storing one row per CDR3 protein. This sample has 1.5 million to 2 million distinct CDR3 sequences, with about 30% found just once. The specimen was cord blood. The receptors were gathered from a newborn girl in good health.

The rearrangement uses TRBV3-1 and TRBJ1-2; TRBD1 agrees at 9 bases. The CDR3 length is 16 residues. CDR1 is LGHDT, CDR2 YNNKEL, per germline (reference sequence). J lost 4 bases, V lost 2 bases, and 8 bases had no gene match. CDR3 nucleotides: TGTGCCAGCAGCCAAAGAAAACAGGGGGCTGCCTATGGCTACACCTTC. Translated, it gives CASSQRKQGAAYGYTF.

This clonotype was observed a single time. This CDR3 is CASSQNLAETQYF. CDR3 nucleotide sequence: TGCGCCAGCAGCCAAAACCTAGCAGAGACCCAGTACTTC. This chain links TRBV4-3 with TRBJ2-5; a possible D gene is TRBD2 (5 bases). CDR3 length: 13 residues. Germline V gene lookup returns CDR1 LGHNA and CDR2 YSLEER. Trimming took off 2 bases at V and 4 bases at J, with 8 bases between the two ends.

The chain joins TRBV7-2 to TRBJ1-5; TRBD1 might be the D (5 bases). CDR3 size: 15 residues. The germline V gene encodes CDR1 SGHTA and CDR2 FQGNSA. Trimming stripped 2 bases from V and 7 bases from J, with 15 bases between. DNA of the CDR3: TGTGCCAGCAGCTTACGATGGACAAGTGAGCAGCCCCAGCATTTT. The encoded protein is CASSLRWTSEQPQHF. The full variable domain, in which reference TRBV7-2 and TRBJ1-5 provide the parts outside the CDR3, is GAGVSQSPSNKVTEKGKDVELRCDPISGHTALYWYRQSLGQGLEFLIYFQGNSAPDKSGLPSDRFSAERTGGSVSTLTIQRTQQEDSAVYLCASSLRWTSEQPQHFGDGTRLSIL.

The CDR3 DNA follows: TGTGCCAGCGGGGGGACAATAACCAAAAACATTCAGTACTTC. It is translated as CASGGTITKNIQYF. This chain connects TRBV2 to TRBJ2-4, with D perhaps TRBD1 or TRBD2 (6 bases each). The germline V gene has CDR1 SNHLY and CDR2 FYNNEI. The CDR3 extends over 14 amino acids. V lost 8 bases and J 2 bases, leaving 13 bases between the germline ends.

This chain connects TRBV5-1 to TRBJ2-1, with D tentatively TRBD2 (5 bases). The CDR3 has 16 residues. Looked up from germline, CDR1 is SGHRS and CDR2 is YFSETQ. Trimming left V 2 bases short and J 0 bases short, with 12 bases between. CDR3 amino acids: CASSFGLVLSYNEQFF. DNA for the CDR3: TGCGCCAGCAGCTTTGGACTCGTCCTCTCCTACAATGAGCAGTTCTTC.

Remarks on this clonotype: One end of the junction fails to match germline, which may point to a read error. V gene TRBV5-1 combines with J gene TRBJ2-3; 13 positions match TRBD2. Germline CDR1 and CDR2: SGHRS and YFSETQ. The CDR3 extends over 15 amino acids. The CDR3 nucleotides read TGCGCCAGCAGCTTAACTAGCGGGGGGGCCGATACGCAGTCTTTT. Its protein is CASSLTSGGADTQSF.

This clonotype was seen many times. An end of the junction does not agree with germline; a read error may underlie this. V usage is TRBV5-1 and J usage is TRBJ2-3, with D hard to call. The CDR3 extends over 11 amino acids. Per the germline V gene, CDR1 is SGHRS and CDR2 is YFSETQ. The CDR3 spells CASSRSDTQYF. As DNA, the CDR3 is TGTGCCAGCAGCCGCTCGGATACGCAGTATTTT.

The J gene is TRBJ2-3, the V gene TRBV20-1; TRBD2 aligns across 11 bases. The CDR3 has 17 amino acids. Germline-derived CDR1 and CDR2 are DFQATT and SNEGSKA (reference sequence). J lost 6 bases, V lost 1 base, and 12 bases had no gene match. The CDR3 loop is CSARVLMTSGVADTQYF. The DNA for the CDR3 is TGCAGTGCTAGAGTCCTAATGACTAGCGGGGTCGCGGATACGCAGTATTTT.

The chain links TRBV7-9 to TRBJ1-6; D might be TRBD1 (5 bases). The CDR3 covers 15 residues. The V end was cut by 5 bases, the J end by 9 bases, with 17 bases between. CDR1 and CDR2 (germline): SEHNR, FQNEAQ (reference sequence). The CDR3 bases are TGTGCCAGCAGCCGCGATACCGGGACGAGTTCACCCCTCCACTTT. It codes for CASSRDTGTSSPLHF.

This clonotype has only a few counts. The rearrangement joins TRBV20-1 to TRBJ1-2; D might be TRBD1 (5 bases). Germline V gene data show CDR1 as DFQATT and CDR2 as SNEGSKA (reference sequence). Trimming took 6 bases from V and 3 from J, leaving 14 bases between them. The CDR3 loop spans 13 amino acids. CDR3 sequence (DNA): TGCAGTGCGACTGCTGGCAGGGACTATGGCTACACCTTC. Translation gives CSATAGRDYGYTF.

The chain combines TRBV7-6 with TRBJ1-1; D ambiguous. CDR3 length equals 15 residues. Germline-derived CDR1 and CDR2 are SGHVS and FNYEAQ. V lost 5 bases and J 5 bases, leaving 18 bases between the germline ends. The CDR3 coding sequence is TGTGCCAGCAGCGCCCTCGCAGACTCCGGAACTGAAGCTTTCTTT. Translated, it gives CASSALADSGTEAFF.

This chain uses TRBV27 with TRBJ2-3; TRBD1 matches at 8 bases. CDR1 and CDR2 (germline): MNHEY, SMNVEV (reference sequence). The V segment lost 10 bases and the J segment 2 bases; nucleotides outside the gene matches: 14. This CDR3 contains 16 residues. In DNA form, the CDR3 reads TGTGCCAACCCCTCACCGGGACAGGAATTCACAGATACGCAGTATTTT. Its translation: CANPSPGQEFTDTQYF.

This clonotype was observed a single time. Being one base from a much bigger clone, this may be a read error. The rearrangement joins TRBV29-1 to TRBJ2-1; TRBD2 is a possible D gene (6 bases). The CDR3 extends over 15 amino acids. Trimming removed 4 bases at V and 10 bases at J, with 23 bases between. Germline V gene lookup returns CDR1 SQVTM and CDR2 ANQGSEA. The CDR3 loop is CSVVRPGLTTYEQFF. The CDR3 DNA sequence: TGCAGCGTTGTGAGGCCGGGACTCACCACCTACGAGCAGTTCTTC.

V usage is TRBV10-3 and J usage is TRBJ1-6; TRBD1 matches at 9 bases. Trimming at V came to 7 bases and at J to 8 bases, leaving 6 bases not matched to a gene. CDR1 ENHRY and CDR2 SYGVKD come from the germline V gene. This CDR3 has 14 residues. CDR3 DNA: TGTGCCATCATAGGTCACAGGGGGCATTCACCCCTCCACTTT. This codes for CAIIGHRGHSPLHF.

The chain uses TRBV11-2 and TRBJ2-7; 12 nucleotides line up with TRBD2. This CDR3 is 16 amino acids long. Trimming at V came to 0 bases and at J to 7 bases, leaving 7 bases not matched to a gene. Germline V gives CDR1 SGHAT, CDR2 FQNNGV. CDR3 amino acids: CASSLDLAGGYNEQYF. Written as DNA, the CDR3 is TGTGCCAGCAGCTTAGACCTAGCGGGAGGGTACAATGAGCAGTACTTC.